The 7 T cell receptor beta chains presented below share a single source sample, sequenced in a study of OX40 agonist ivuxolimab in advanced cancers. Using immunoSEQ multiplex PCR, the repertoire was profiled, and TCRdb retains in-frame clones only, with some absent. The sample lists 35,000 to 40,000 clones, 65% to 90% occurring once. Sequenced here: CD4+ or CD8+ T cells sorted from blood, sampled in a trial of the OX40 agonist ivuxolimab. Receptor source: an adult with an advanced solid tumor such as melanoma, head and neck, liver or kidney cancer.

V is TRBV28 and J is TRBJ1-1; D is uncertain. V was pared by 10 bases and J by 1 base, with 10 bases between. Germline CDR1 reads MDHEN; CDR2 reads SYDVKM. There are 12 residues in the CDR3. CDR3 sequence reads: CATITPNTEAFF. DNA of the CDR3: TGTGCCACAATAACTCCGAACACTGAAGCTTTCTTT.

This clone has a handful of counts. DNA of the CDR3: TGCGCCAGCAGCTTGGGAAGGAATGAGCAGTTCTTC. As protein: CASSLGRNEQFF. V is TRBV5-1 and J is TRBJ2-1; D unresolved. Germline CDR1 is SGHRS and CDR2 is YFSETQ. The CDR3 has 12 amino acids. Trimming stripped 0 bases from V and 7 bases from J, with 5 bases between.

There are a few counts of this clone. V is TRBV15 and J is TRBJ1-3; no firm D call. Germline-derived CDR1 and CDR2 are LNHNV and YYDKDF (reference sequence). V gave up 8 bases and J gave up 0 bases, with 17 bases separating them. The CDR3 consists of 16 residues. The DNA for the CDR3 is TGTGCCACCTCACAATACGACGGATACTCTGGAAACACCATATATTTT. Translating it yields CATSQYDGYSGNTIYF.

This sequence joins TRBV6-1 and TRBJ2-2, with 8 positions matching TRBD2. Germline V lookup: CDR1 MNHNS, CDR2 SASEGT. CDR3 length: 15 amino acids. The J segment lost 6 bases and the V segment lost 2 bases, leaving 5 bases of the junction unmatched. The CDR3 coding sequence is TGTGCCAGCAGTGAACGACCGGGAGGGGCCGGGGAGCTGTTTTTT. Amino acid sequence: CASSERPGGAGELFF.

The chain uses TRBV6-6 and TRBJ2-7, with 10 bases fitting TRBD1. Germline CDR1 is MNHNY and CDR2 is SVGAGI (reference sequence). With V trimmed by 5 bases and J by 2 bases, 3 bases remained unmatched. The CDR3 is 14 amino acids. CDR3 residues: CASSRGTGAYEQYF. CDR3 bases: TGTGCCAGCAGTCGAGGGACAGGGGCCTACGAGCAGTACTTC.

In DNA form, the CDR3 reads TGTGCCAGCAGCATAGACAGGGGCGACAATGAGCAGTTCTTC. Its protein is CASSIDRGDNEQFF. The V gene is TRBV7-2, the J gene TRBJ2-1; TRBD1 matches at 8 bases. J gave up 5 bases and V 5 bases, and 5 bases lay outside the gene matches. The germline CDR1 and CDR2 sequences are SGHTA and FQGNSA. CDR3 size: 14 residues.

This clone came up a few times. The chain is built from TRBV30 and TRBJ2-1; 12 nucleotides match TRBD2. Trimming at V came to 1 base and at J to 7 bases, leaving 2 bases not matched to a gene. Looked up from germline, CDR1 is GTSNPN and CDR2 is SVGIG (reference sequence). The CDR3 spans 14 residues. The CDR3 here is CAWSGLAGGNEQFF. DNA for the CDR3: TGTGCCTGGAGTGGGCTAGCGGGAGGGAATGAGCAGTTCTTC.